The 30 T cell receptor beta chains in this list originate from one sample, sequenced in a study of T-cell reconstitution after alpha-beta-depleted transplantation in children. A TCRbeta library incorporating unique molecular identifiers was prepared. From the PCR reads, TCRdb called clonotypes with MiXCR, one entry per CDR3 protein. The sample carries hundreds of thousands of distinct CDR3 sequences, roughly 9% recorded once. The input for sequencing was PBMCs from the stem cell graft donor, taken from the stem cell graft. Source of these receptors: a human donor who donated a stem cell graft to a child with acute lymphoblastic leukemia.

The chain has TRBV5-1 and TRBJ2-3; TRBD2 might be the D (5 bases). CDR1 is SGHRS, CDR2 YFSETQ, per germline. V dropped 6 bases and J dropped 0 bases, with 11 bases sitting between them. This CDR3 has 14 amino acids. The CDR3 DNA sequence: TGCGCCAGCACCCGGGGATCTAGCACAGATACGCAGTATTTT. Encoded protein: CASTRGSSTDTQYF.

The V and J genes are TRBV6-1 and TRBJ2-2; tentatively, D is TRBD1 (6 bases). V shed 5 bases and J shed 3 bases, with 16 bases lying between them. CDR1 and CDR2 (germline): MNHNS, SASEGT. The CDR3 is 16 amino acids. CDR3 residues: CASSPARGRYTGELFF. The CDR3 nucleotides read TGTGCCAGCAGTCCCGCCAGGGGAAGGTACACCGGGGAGCTGTTTTTT.

Only a few counts were recorded for this clonotype. The V and J genes are TRBV6-2 or TRBV6-3 and TRBJ2-7, with 8 bases identical to TRBD2. V shed 2 bases and J 0 bases; nucleotides not matched to a gene: 3. The CDR3 runs 15 residues. Germline V lookup: CDR1 MNHEY, CDR2 SVGEGT. In DNA, the CDR3 is TGTGCCAGCAGTTACGTCGGGGGGGGCTCCTACGAGCAGTACTTC. This codes for CASSYVGGGSYEQYF.

This clonotype was detected many times. The chain uses TRBV12-3 or TRBV12-4 and TRBJ2-1; the D gene is possibly TRBD2 (6 bases). The V and J ends lost 6 bases and 10 bases respectively, with 22 bases between them. CDR3 length: 15 residues. The CDR3 protein is CASSHRRDLAQEQFF. The CDR3, as DNA: TGTGCCAGCAGCCACCGCCGGGACTTAGCACAGGAGCAGTTCTTC.

This sequence joins TRBV11-2 and TRBJ1-1; a weak D match, TRBD1 (5 bases). The CDR3 consists of 14 residues. Deletions cut 0 bases from V and 6 bases from J, with 11 bases between. Germline loops: CDR1 SGHAT, CDR2 FQNNGV. CDR3 loop: CASSLEPTGAEAFF. As DNA, the CDR3 is TGTGCCAGCAGCTTAGAACCCACGGGGGCTGAAGCTTTCTTT. Full variable domain (outside the CDR3, taken from reference TRBV11-2 and TRBJ1-1): EAGVAQSPRYKIIEKRQSVAFWCNPISGHATLYWYQQILGQGPKLLIQFQNNGVVDDSQLPKDRFSAERLKGVDSTLKIQPAKLEDSAVYLCASSLEPTGAEAFFGQGTRLTVV.

This sequence joins TRBV29-1 and TRBJ1-1, with D uncertain. This CDR3 has 11 residues. Germline CDR1 and CDR2: SQVTM and ANQGSEA. The V end was cut by 3 bases, the J end by 7 bases, with 9 bases between. The CDR3 reads CSVDWASEAFF. The CDR3 nucleotides are TGCAGCGTTGATTGGGCTAGTGAAGCTTTCTTT.

This clonotype occurred many times. This chain joins TRBV27 and TRBJ2-7; 10 nucleotides line up with TRBD2. The CDR3 length is 18 residues. Germline V gene sequence: CDR1 MNHEY, CDR2 SMNVEV (reference sequence). V dropped 5 bases and J dropped 2; count of bases not matched to a gene: 15. The CDR3 spells CASSPSGGQRLITYEQYF. The CDR3 DNA sequence: TGTGCCAGCAGTCCTAGCGGGGGCCAAAGACTAATAACCTACGAGCAGTACTTC.

V is TRBV27 and J is TRBJ1-1; unclear D gene. Germline V gene sequence: CDR1 MNHEY, CDR2 SMNVEV (reference sequence). Trimming cost V 3 bases and J 5 bases, with 10 bases left between them. The CDR3 is 13 amino acids. The CDR3 region is CASSLVPETEAFF. In DNA form, the CDR3 reads TGTGCCAGCAGTTTGGTGCCCGAGACTGAAGCTTTCTTT.

In this sample, this clonotype turned up many times. Here the CDR3 DNA reads TGCAGTGCTAGAGTGAGGTCTGGAAACACCATATATTTT. Translating it yields CSARVRSGNTIYF. This chain uses TRBV20-1 with TRBJ1-3; D uncertain. The V gene's germline CDR1 is DFQATT and CDR2 SNEGSKA (reference sequence). The CDR3 contains 13 residues. Deletions cut 1 base from V and 1 base from J, with 5 bases between.

The chain has TRBV2 and TRBJ2-5; D is perhaps TRBD2 (5 bases). Between the trimmed V and J ends, which lost 8 bases and 5 bases, there was a span of 9 bases. The CDR3 totals 11 residues. Per germline, CDR1 SNHLY and CDR2 FYNNEI. CDR3 in amino acids: CASRLSETQYF. CDR3 in DNA: TGTGCCAGCCGACTATCGGAGACCCAGTACTTC.

This clonotype was recorded many times. The V and J genes are TRBV4-1 and TRBJ2-1, with 11 bases fitting TRBD2. Germline assignment: CDR1 MGHRA and CDR2 YSYEKL. The CDR3 is 17 amino acids. V shed 4 bases and J 0 bases; nucleotides not matched to a gene: 5. CDR3 protein: CASSLLSGGASYNEQFF. The CDR3 nucleotides are TGCGCCAGCAGCCTCCTTAGCGGGGGGGCCTCCTACAATGAGCAGTTCTTC.

In this sample, this clonotype turned up a few times. The V and J genes are TRBV4-3 and TRBJ2-2, with unresolved D. The V gene lost 2 bases and the J gene lost 5 bases, with 0 bases spanning the gap. CDR3 length: 11 residues. Germline V gene sequence: CDR1 LGHNA, CDR2 YSLEER. CDR3 amino acids: CASSQTGELFF. The CDR3 nucleotides are TGCGCCAGCAGCCAAACCGGGGAGCTGTTTTTT.

This chain links TRBV7-8 with TRBJ1-2, with TRBD1 as a possible D gene (5 bases). Germline V CDR1 and CDR2: SGHVS, FQNEAQ. V was trimmed by 5 bases and J by 0 bases, leaving 16 bases between them. The CDR3 has 16 residues. DNA of the CDR3: TGTGCCAGCAGCCCGCGGGTAGGACAAGCTAACTATGGCTACACCTTC. It encodes CASSPRVGQANYGYTF.

DNA for the CDR3: TGTGCCAGCAGCAAGGAGGTCCCGAACACTGAAGCTTTCTTT. Protein: CASSKEVPNTEAFF. The chain is built from TRBV3-1 and TRBJ1-1, with D uncertain. Germline CDR1 reads LGHDT; CDR2 reads YNNKEL (reference sequence). V shed 5 bases and J shed 1 base, with 11 bases lying between them. The CDR3 consists of 14 residues.

CDR3 bases: TGTGCCAGCACCGAGGAGGAGACAGGGGGCGGAGAGACCCAGTACTTC. Residues: CASTEEETGGGETQYF. V usage is TRBV9 and J usage is TRBJ2-5; 10 bases are a match to TRBD1. The CDR3 loop spans 16 amino acids. Trimming at V came to 6 bases and at J to 4 bases, leaving 12 bases not matched to a gene. CDR1 SGDLS and CDR2 YYNGEE come from the germline V gene.

There are many counts of this clonotype. J is TRBJ2-3 and V is TRBV20-1; the D gene is possibly TRBD2 (7 bases). The CDR3 loop spans 15 amino acids. From germline, CDR1 is DFQATT and CDR2 SNEGSKA (reference sequence). With 0 bases removed from V and 5 bases from J, the gap between germline ends came to 15 bases. CDR3 coding DNA: TGCAGTGCTAGAGATCGGGCGGGGGCAATAGATACGCAGTATTTT. It translates to CSARDRAGAIDTQYF.

This clonotype was counted many times. This chain uses TRBV20-1 with TRBJ2-7; 7 positions agree with TRBD2. Unmatched junction bases numbered 8, after V lost 3 bases and J lost 3 bases. The CDR3 consists of 14 residues. In germline, CDR1 is DFQATT, CDR2 SNEGSKA (reference sequence). CDR3: CSASRVGTNYEQYF. DNA for the CDR3: TGCAGTGCTAGCCGGGTCGGGACTAACTACGAGCAGTACTTC.

This clonotype was counted ten times or more. V is TRBV11-2 and J is TRBJ2-1; TRBD1 is a possible D gene (5 bases). Germline CDR1 and CDR2: SGHAT and FQNNGV. This CDR3 comprises 15 residues. Between the trimmed V and J ends, which lost 2 bases and 7 bases, there was a span of 15 bases. CDR3 coding DNA: TGTGCCAGCAGCTTAATTTGGCAGGGCTCGAATGAGCAGTTCTTC. It specifies CASSLIWQGSNEQFF.

This clonotype was recorded at least ten times. The chain is built from TRBV29-1 and TRBJ2-5; 12 bases fit TRBD2. V gave up 6 bases and J gave up 2 bases; unmatched junction bases: 7. Germline V gene lookup returns CDR1 SQVTM and CDR2 ANQGSEA. This CDR3 spans 15 amino acids. In DNA form, the CDR3 reads TGCAGCGTCATCCCTAGCGGGGGGGAACAAGAGACCCAGTACTTC. This encodes CSVIPSGGEQETQYF. Full variable domain (missing parts from reference TRBV29-1 and TRBJ2-5): SAVISQKPSRDICQRGTSLTIQCQVDSQVTMMFWYRQQPGQSLTLIATANQGSEATYESGFVIDKFPISRPNLTFSTLTVSNMSPEDSSIYLCSVIPSGGEQETQYFGPGTRLLVL.

The chain recombines TRBV5-5 with TRBJ2-5; D call uncertain. CDR3 size: 14 residues. The V gene lost 0 bases and the J gene lost 4 bases, with 10 bases spanning the gap. From germline, CDR1 is SGHKS and CDR2 YYEKEE (reference sequence). The CDR3 DNA sequence: TGTGCCAGCAGCTTGGAGGACCGAGTAGAGACCCAGTACTTC. This translates into CASSLEDRVETQYF.

The chain carries TRBV19 and TRBJ1-2; the D gene is possibly TRBD1 (6 bases). V was trimmed by 1 base and J by 4 bases, leaving 10 bases between them. This CDR3 is 14 amino acids long. The germline V gene has CDR1 LNHDA and CDR2 SQIVND (reference sequence). The DNA of the CDR3 is TGTGCCAGTAGTATAGTCGGGGGCAGCTATGGCTACACCTTC. Protein product: CASSIVGGSYGYTF.

Many counts were recorded for this clonotype. The chain combines TRBV6-2 or TRBV6-3 with TRBJ2-7, with D perhaps matching TRBD1 (6 bases). Germline CDR1 MNHEY, CDR2 SVGEGT. The CDR3 covers 16 residues. The V gene lost 2 bases and the J gene lost 5 bases, with 19 bases spanning the gap. The CDR3 coding sequence is TGTGCCAGCAGTTACCCCGGGACAACCCATCGAAACGAGCAGTACTTC. The encoded protein is CASSYPGTTHRNEQYF.

This clonotype was seen ten or more times. The chain has TRBV6-5 and TRBJ1-5, with TRBD1 matching over 7 bases. Trimming took 4 bases from V and 4 from J; bases not matched to a gene: 4. The CDR3 runs 14 residues. CDR1 and CDR2 (germline): MNHEY, SVGAGI. CDR3 sequence: CASSSGTENQPQHF. The DNA of the CDR3 is TGTGCCAGCAGTTCTGGGACAGAAAATCAGCCCCAGCATTTT.

This clonotype was seen a handful of times. This chain links TRBV7-2 with TRBJ1-5, with 9 bases identical to TRBD1. The V gene's germline CDR1 is SGHTA and CDR2 FQGNSA. CDR3 size: 18 residues. The trim removed 5 bases at V and 6 bases at J, leaving 17 bases unmatched. This chain's CDR3 is CASSPLSGVPGQGQPQHF. The CDR3 DNA follows: TGTGCCAGCAGCCCACTAAGTGGGGTACCGGGACAGGGTCAGCCCCAGCATTTT.

On this clonotype itself: This may come from a read error, since a much larger clone is one base off. The chain combines TRBV2 with TRBJ2-5; 9 positions match TRBD1. Trimming took 8 bases from V and 1 from J; bases not matched to a gene: 20. CDR1 and CDR2 (germline): SNHLY, FYNNEI. The CDR3 contains 19 residues. CDR3 sequence reads: CASCLLSGTGRMVQETQYF. The CDR3, as DNA: TGTGCCAGCTGTTTATTGTCAGGGACAGGGAGGATGGTCCAAGAGACCCAGTACTTC.

This clonotype was counted at least ten times. The chain combines TRBV5-1 with TRBJ2-7; 7 bases agree with TRBD2. The CDR3 extends over 15 amino acids. V gave up 0 bases and J gave up 2 bases; unmatched junction bases: 5. Germline V gives CDR1 SGHRS, CDR2 YFSETQ. DNA of the CDR3: TGCGCCAGCAGCTTGGAGTCTAGCGGAGCCTACGAGCAGTACTTC. Its protein is CASSLESSGAYEQYF.

This clonotype was counted only a few times. V gene TRBV21-1 combines with J gene TRBJ1-5. TRBV21-1 is classified as a pseudogene. This CDR3 contains 17 residues. CDR3 DNA sequence: TGTGCCAGCAGCAAAGGGAGGAACTATGGAGGGAATCAGCCCCAGCATTTT. This translates into CASSKGRNYGGNQPQHF.

The sample holds a few counts of this clonotype. The rearrangement uses TRBV4-1 and TRBJ2-7; 9 bases are shared with TRBD2. The J segment lost 3 bases and the V segment lost 1 base, leaving 4 bases of the junction unmatched. Germline V CDR1 and CDR2: MGHRA, YSYEKL. The CDR3 is 15 amino acids. CDR3 DNA: TGCGCCAGCAGCCAAGTGGCTAGCGGGGACTACGAGCAGTACTTC. It encodes CASSQVASGDYEQYF.

This clonotype was picked up many times. CDR3 region: CASSLGPGNTQYF. CDR3 nucleotide sequence: TGTGCCAGCAGCTTAGGTCCGGGGAATACGCAGTATTTT. The J gene is TRBJ2-3, the V gene TRBV7-9, with D perhaps matching TRBD2 (5 bases). V lost 1 base to trimming and J lost 7 bases, with 9 bases between them. Germline CDR1 reads SEHNR; CDR2 reads FQNEAQ (reference sequence). CDR3 length equals 13 residues.

V is TRBV20-1 and J is TRBJ1-1; D is perhaps TRBD1 (5 bases). Germline V lookup: CDR1 DFQATT, CDR2 SNEGSKA (reference sequence). V was trimmed by 3 bases and J by 4 bases, leaving 12 bases between them. CDR3 size: 13 residues. DNA of the CDR3: TGCAGTGCTAGGCCAGGGCATGGCACTGAAGCTTTCTTT. Its protein is CSARPGHGTEAFF.